Given below is one T cell receptor beta chain in context. Its binding antigen is unknown. Base quality data are lacking; no much larger clone is found one base away. The germline V gene (reference sequence) gives CDR1 as LNHDA and CDR2 as SQIVND. The CDR3, cysteine through phenylalanine, is 18 amino acids long. CDR3 DNA is the only sequence kept; it has 54 bases, read in frame from the first base. V and J are truncated by 10 bases and 0 bases respectively, leaving an intervening sequence of 25 bases. The entry originates in a study of blood T cell repertoires in COVID-19 (dated by TCRdb to the early 2020s). At the level of the whole study: Samples covering the acute and convalescent phases of COVID-19 were provided by collaborators in the United States, Italy and Spain. The material from the prospective study consisted of cDNA or gDNA derived from T cells, B-cell-depleted T cells, or PBMCs. The dataset comprised deeply sampled blood TCRbeta repertoires from subjects exposed to, actively infected with, or recovered from COVID-19. The repertoires were released in a freely available public database meant as a resource for research on the immune response to SARS-CoV-2. Samples were obtained from the ongoing ImmuneRACE study (first 160 participants) and from roughly 1,300 subjects provided by 6 global collaborators. The sample metadata nearly always contained a de-identified subject ID, COVID-19 status, age in years and sex. HLA class I and class II types, where available, came from metadata supplied by the sample provider rather than from assay-based typing.

What the study reported, not specific to this receptor: Clinical and demographic metadata were provided uncurated, with the amount varying by source and participant.

In the prospective study, participants were about 18 to 100 years old, resided in under 30 geographic areas of the United States, and were enrolled through a virtual design. In the prospective study, cohorts were assigned on the basis of participant-reported clinical history obtained from a screening survey and a study questionnaire. Recovered participants in ImmuneRACE Cohort 3 were defined as having two consecutive negative NP/OP PCR tests, clearance from a healthcare professional, or resolution of symptoms. In the prospective study, whole blood, serum and a nasopharyngeal or oropharyngeal swab were collected from each participant by mobile phlebotomists. Additional blood draws and questionnaires over an approximately two-month period could optionally be provided by prospective study participants. Blood samples from the prospective study were shipped frozen or at room temperature prior to DNA extraction.

TCRbeta CDR3 regions were amplified from genomic DNA using the immunoSEQ Assay, a bias-controlled multiplex PCR. In the paper's pipeline: Nucleated cell counts per sample were estimated from amplification of reference gene primers within the assay. To quantify the absolute abundance of each unique TCRbeta CDR3 rearrangement, sequence reads were collapsed and filtered. For each sample, productive Simpson clonality was calculated by taking the square root of Simpson's diversity index across productive rearrangements. The immuneACCESS repertoire file appears here via TCRdb, limited to in-frame rearrangements. These files lack a portion of the clones; in checked studies, under half of the deficit traces to unresolved V genes, and the cause of the others is not known. V, J and clone size were drawn from that table, and D and trimming were deduced from the DNA. Recorded for this sample are 350,000 to 550,000 clones; approximately 92% of them occurred a single time. Around 1.1% of the sample is taken by the ten largest.

The chain is assembled from TRBV19 and TRBJ2-1; TRBD2 is possibly the D segment (6 matching bases). This receptor was obtained from a man aged 25 to 40 who had recovered from COVID-19. The sample was PBMCs or T cells enriched from blood (not recorded which). The CDR3 region has the sequence CATTLGGSGANSYNEQFF. The nucleotide sequence is TGTGCCACCACCCTGGGGGGTAGCGGAGCCAACTCCTACAATGAGCAGTTCTTC.